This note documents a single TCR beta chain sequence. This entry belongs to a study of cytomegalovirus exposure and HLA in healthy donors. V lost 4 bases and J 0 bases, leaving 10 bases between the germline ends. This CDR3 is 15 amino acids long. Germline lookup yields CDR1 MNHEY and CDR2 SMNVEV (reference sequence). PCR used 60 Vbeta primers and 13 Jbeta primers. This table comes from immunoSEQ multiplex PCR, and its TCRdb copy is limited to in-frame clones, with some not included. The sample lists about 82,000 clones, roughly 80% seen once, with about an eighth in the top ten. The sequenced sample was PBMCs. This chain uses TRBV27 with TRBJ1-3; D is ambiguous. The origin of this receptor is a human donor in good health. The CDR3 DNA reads TGTGCCAGCAGTTCAGGTGGTGGCTCTGGAAACACCATATATTTT. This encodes CASSSGGGSGNTIYF.